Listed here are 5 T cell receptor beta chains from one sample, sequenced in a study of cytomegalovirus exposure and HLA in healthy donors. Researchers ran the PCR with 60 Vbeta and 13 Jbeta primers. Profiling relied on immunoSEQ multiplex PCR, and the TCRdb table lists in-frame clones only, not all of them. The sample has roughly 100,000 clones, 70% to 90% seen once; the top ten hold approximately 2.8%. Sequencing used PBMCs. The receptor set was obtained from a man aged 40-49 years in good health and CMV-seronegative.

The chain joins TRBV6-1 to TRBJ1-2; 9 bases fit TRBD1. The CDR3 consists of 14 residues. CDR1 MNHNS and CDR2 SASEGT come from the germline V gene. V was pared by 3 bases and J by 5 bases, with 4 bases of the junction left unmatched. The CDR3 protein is CASSDGTGRYGYTF. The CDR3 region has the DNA TGTGCCAGCAGTGATGGGACAGGGCGATATGGCTACACCTTC.

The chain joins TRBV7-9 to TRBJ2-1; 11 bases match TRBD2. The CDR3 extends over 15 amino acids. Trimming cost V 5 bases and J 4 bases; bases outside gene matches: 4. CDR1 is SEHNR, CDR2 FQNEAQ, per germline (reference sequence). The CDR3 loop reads CASSKPSGGYNEQFF. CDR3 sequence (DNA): TGTGCCAGCAGCAAACCTAGCGGGGGGTACAATGAGCAGTTCTTC.

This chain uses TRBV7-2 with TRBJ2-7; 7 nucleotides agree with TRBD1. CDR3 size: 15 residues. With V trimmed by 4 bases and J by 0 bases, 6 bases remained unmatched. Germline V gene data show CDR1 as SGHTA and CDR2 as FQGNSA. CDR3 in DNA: TGTGCCAGCAGCTACCGACAGGGTGACTCCTACGAGCAGTACTTC. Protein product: CASSYRQGDSYEQYF. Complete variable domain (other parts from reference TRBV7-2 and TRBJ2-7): GAGVSQSPSNKVTEKGKDVELRCDPISGHTALYWYRQSLGQGLEFLIYFQGNSAPDKSGLPSDRFSAERTGGSVSTLTIQRTQQEDSAVYLCASSYRQGDSYEQYFGPGTRLTVT.

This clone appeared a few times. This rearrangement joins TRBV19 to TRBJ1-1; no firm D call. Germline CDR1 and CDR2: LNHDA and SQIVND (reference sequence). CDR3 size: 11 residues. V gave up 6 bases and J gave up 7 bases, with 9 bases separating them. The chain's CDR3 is CASRADGEAFF. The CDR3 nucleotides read TGTGCCAGTAGAGCGGACGGTGAAGCTTTCTTT.

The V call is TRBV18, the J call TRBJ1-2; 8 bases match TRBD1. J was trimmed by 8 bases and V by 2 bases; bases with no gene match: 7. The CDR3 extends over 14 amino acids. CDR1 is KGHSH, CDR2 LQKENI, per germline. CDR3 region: CASSPEGQGTGYTF. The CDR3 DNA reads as TGTGCCAGCTCACCAGAAGGACAGGGAACCGGCTACACCTTC.